The 30 T cell receptor beta chains in this list originate from one sample, sequenced in a study of cytomegalovirus exposure and HLA in healthy donors. The PCR used 60 Vbeta and 13 Jbeta primers. TCRdb keeps only in-frame clones here, not all; method: immunoSEQ multiplex PCR. The table shows 150,000 to 200,000 clones, with 85% occurring only once. The sequencing sample was made of PBMCs. The receptors here all came from a boy aged 2-15 years in good health and CMV-seronegative.

This chain links TRBV27 with TRBJ1-5; a possible D gene is TRBD1 (5 bases). V was trimmed by 6 bases and J by 0 bases, leaving 12 bases between them. There are 15 residues in the CDR3. The germline gives CDR1 MNHEY, CDR2 SMNVEV (reference sequence). The CDR3 coding sequence is TGTGCCAGCAGAATCCGACAGAATAGCAATCAGCCCCAGCATTTT. Amino acid sequence: CASRIRQNSNQPQHF.

This rearrangement joins TRBV13 to TRBJ2-4; 10 nucleotides align to TRBD1. From germline, CDR1 is PRHDT and CDR2 FYEKMQ (reference sequence). The CDR3 has 14 residues. The junction had 3 bases not matched to a gene; V was cut back by 5 bases and J by 5 bases. The CDR3 bases are TGTGCCAGCAGCCAGACAGGGGGCGAAAACATTCAGTACTTC. Translated, it gives CASSQTGGENIQYF.

The V and J genes are TRBV5-5 and TRBJ1-2; D uncertain. The V gene's germline CDR1 is SGHKS and CDR2 YYEKEE (reference sequence). The CDR3 is 15 amino acids. The V end lost 4 bases, the J end lost 2 bases, and 15 bases lay between the germline ends. This chain's CDR3 is CASSPSGDSNYGYTF. The CDR3 nucleotides read TGTGCCAGCAGCCCTTCCGGGGATTCGAACTATGGCTACACCTTC.

V gene TRBV5-1 combines with J gene TRBJ2-5; D is undetermined. TRBJ2-7 explains the end of the DNA better; the J call may be wrong. The CDR3 consists of 15 residues. The germline V gene has CDR1 SGHRS and CDR2 YFSETQ. CDR3 nucleotides: TGCGCCAGCAGCCGCGACCCCGGGTCGTTCTACGAGCAGTACTTC. Its protein product is CASSRDPGSFYEQYF.

This clone showed up just a few times. This chain connects TRBV5-1 to TRBJ1-5; the match to TRBD1 covers 8 bases. With 1 base clipped from V and 2 bases from J, the junction kept 5 bases outside the gene matches. Germline loops: CDR1 SGHRS, CDR2 YFSETQ. The CDR3 is made up of 16 amino acids. CDR3 region: CASSLMPTGGNQPQHF. CDR3 nucleotide sequence: TGCGCCAGCAGCTTGATGCCGACAGGGGGCAATCAGCCCCAGCATTTT.

This clone was detected only a few times. This chain links TRBV28 with TRBJ2-1; TRBD2 might be the D (6 bases). The CDR3 consists of 11 residues. V was cut by 4 bases and J by 10 bases, with 8 bases left in between. Germline V gene data show CDR1 as MDHEN and CDR2 as SYDVKM. The CDR3 nucleotides are TGTGCCAGCAGTTCCGGACTAGAGCAGTTCTTC. Its protein product is CASSSGLEQFF.

The V and J genes are TRBV10-3 and TRBJ2-7, with 9 bases fitting TRBD2. This CDR3 is built from 14 residues. Per germline, CDR1 ENHRY and CDR2 SYGVKD. The ends lost 4 bases at V and 4 bases at J; junction bases unmatched: 5. The chain's CDR3 is CAISAAGGVYEQYF. CDR3 coding DNA: TGTGCCATCAGTGCGGCGGGAGGGGTGTACGAGCAGTACTTC.

This chain uses TRBV28 with TRBJ2-7, with 9 bases identical to TRBD1. CDR1 and CDR2 (germline): MDHEN, SYDVKM. The trim removed 3 bases at V and 4 bases at J, leaving 4 bases unmatched. The CDR3 has 14 residues. This CDR3 is CASSFGTGTYEQYF. Here the CDR3 DNA reads TGTGCCAGCAGTTTCGGGACAGGGACTTACGAGCAGTACTTC.

This clone was observed a handful of times. Being one base from a much bigger clone, this may be a read error. The CDR3 region is CAWSGGQGSTEAFF. DNA for the CDR3: TGTGCCTGGAGTGGCGGACAGGGTTCCACTGAAGCTTTCTTT. The V call is TRBV30, the J call TRBJ1-1, with 8 bases aligning to TRBD1. CDR1 GTSNPN and CDR2 SVGIG come from the germline V gene (reference sequence). V shed 1 base, J shed 4 bases, and the junction held 5 bases outside the gene matches. The length of the CDR3 is 14 residues.

This chain joins TRBV27 and TRBJ2-3; TRBD1 matches at 9 bases. The CDR3 has 15 residues. V was clipped by 6 bases and J by 1 base; unmatched bases: 5. Germline loops: CDR1 MNHEY, CDR2 SMNVEV (reference sequence). CDR3: CASSLRDRGTDTQYF. The CDR3 DNA is TGTGCCAGCAGCCTCCGGGACAGGGGCACAGATACGCAGTATTTT.

In DNA form, the CDR3 reads TGTGCCAGCTCACCAGGTTTCCGCGGGGGAATCCAATATAATTCACCCCTCCACTTT. Translation gives CASSPGFRGGIQYNSPLHF. V is TRBV18 and J is TRBJ1-6; weak D call: TRBD1 (5 bases). CDR3 length: 19 residues. CDR1 is KGHSH, CDR2 LQKENI, per germline. With 2 bases removed from V and 4 bases from J, the gap between germline ends came to 21 bases.

This chain links TRBV11-3 with TRBJ2-1; D is uncertain. The CDR3 covers 12 residues. The V gene's germline CDR1 is SGHNT and CDR2 YENEEA. V gave up 5 bases and J gave up 6 bases, with 8 bases separating them. The DNA for the CDR3 is TGTGCCAGCAGCCTTTCTAGCAATGAGCAGTTCTTC. Residues: CASSLSSNEQFF.

The chain recombines TRBV6-5 with TRBJ1-1; 9 bases agree with TRBD1. After removal of 4 bases from V and 4 bases from J, the junction contained 4 bases not matched to a gene. From germline, CDR1 is MNHEY and CDR2 SVGAGI. CDR3 length: 14 amino acids. CDR3 nucleotide sequence: TGTGCCAGCAGTTTGACAGGGGGGACCACTGAAGCTTTCTTT. This codes for CASSLTGGTTEAFF.

The rearrangement links TRBV5-1 to TRBJ1-1; TRBD1 matches 12 bases. The germline CDR1 and CDR2 sequences are SGHRS and YFSETQ. The CDR3 contains 16 residues. V trimming: 4 bases; J trimming: 1 base; junction bases outside the gene matches: 5. CDR3 loop: CASSEGQGAGNTEAFF. As DNA, the CDR3 is TGCGCCAGCAGCGAGGGACAGGGGGCAGGGAACACTGAAGCTTTCTTT.

The chain combines TRBV29-1 with TRBJ1-2, with D maybe TRBD1 (6 bases). The germline CDR1 and CDR2 sequences are SQVTM and ANQGSEA. CDR3 length: 16 residues. The ends were cut back, 4 bases at V and 6 bases at J, with 24 bases in the middle. The CDR3 region has the DNA TGCAGCGTTGTCCCCCCGGACAGTTTCGGGGCGCATGGCTACACCTTC. Amino acids: CSVVPPDSFGAHGYTF. The full variable domain, rest sourced from reference TRBV29-1 and TRBJ1-2, is SAVISQKPSRDICQRGTSLTIQCQVDSQVTMMFWYRQQPGQSLTLIATANQGSEATYESGFVIDKFPISRPNLTFSTLTVSNMSPEDSSIYLCSVVPPDSFGAHGYTFGSGTRLTVV.

The rearrangement uses TRBV9 and TRBJ1-2; TRBD1 matches at 7 bases. The CDR3 spans 15 residues. Germline values: CDR1 SGDLS, CDR2 YYNGEE. J lost 5 bases, V lost 3 bases, and 10 bases had no gene match. The CDR3 DNA sequence: TGTGCCAGCAGCGACGCTCCAGGGGGTTCGTATGGCTACACCTTC. This codes for CASSDAPGGSYGYTF.

The genes are TRBV6-5 and TRBJ1-6, with D perhaps matching TRBD1 (6 bases). This CDR3 is 15 amino acids long. Germline values: CDR1 MNHEY, CDR2 SVGAGI. With 5 bases removed from V and 10 bases from J, the gap between germline ends came to 18 bases. The CDR3 protein is CASSTGLGAGSPLHF. The CDR3 DNA reads TGTGCCAGCAGTACCGGATTGGGGGCCGGATCACCCCTCCACTTT.

CDR3 protein: CASSPGRGVNQPQHF. The DNA of the CDR3 is TGTGCCAGCAGTCCAGGTAGGGGTGTCAATCAGCCCCAGCATTTT. V and J are TRBV28 and TRBJ1-5; a possible D gene is TRBD1 (5 bases). Germline loops: CDR1 MDHEN, CDR2 SYDVKM. The CDR3 is 15 amino acids. Trimming took off 5 bases at V and 3 bases at J, with 14 bases between the two ends.

This chain links TRBV9 with TRBJ2-3, with D maybe TRBD1 (6 bases). Trimming removed 5 bases at V and 2 bases at J, with 12 bases between. The CDR3 is 14 residues long. Germline V gene data show CDR1 as SGDLS and CDR2 as YYNGEE. The CDR3 region is CASSPGTNTDTQYF. CDR3 nucleotide sequence: TGTGCCAGCAGTCCAGGGACAAACACAGATACGCAGTATTTT.

The chain joins TRBV11-2 to TRBJ2-7, with D unresolved. V gave up 5 bases and J gave up 1 base, with 9 bases separating them. The CDR3 length is 13 residues. CDR1 is SGHAT and CDR2 is FQNNGV in the germline V gene. The CDR3 nucleotides read TGTGCCAGCAGCCCCTTCGGGTCCTACGAGCAGTACTTC. This translates into CASSPFGSYEQYF.

The chain combines TRBV6-5 with TRBJ2-1; 7 nucleotides match TRBD1. The germline V gene encodes CDR1 MNHEY and CDR2 SVGAGI. V shed 5 bases, J shed 9 bases, and the junction held 7 bases outside the gene matches. The CDR3 extends over 13 amino acids. The CDR3 here is CASSHDRASEQFF. The CDR3 bases are TGTGCCAGCAGTCATGACAGGGCAAGTGAGCAGTTCTTC.

V gene TRBV5-4 combines with J gene TRBJ2-5; 10 bases are shared with TRBD2. The CDR3 has 16 residues. The V gene end was trimmed by 4 bases and the J gene end by 5 bases; junction bases not matched to a gene: 11. CDR1 and CDR2 (germline): SGHNT, YYREEE (reference sequence). CDR3 region: CASSTPGLAGVETQYF. In nucleotides, the CDR3 is TGTGCCAGCAGCACCCCAGGGCTAGCGGGAGTGGAGACCCAGTACTTC.

The rearrangement links TRBV28 to TRBJ1-4; D is ambiguous. Germline CDR1 and CDR2: MDHEN and SYDVKM. This CDR3 spans 12 amino acids. The ends were cut back, 3 bases at V and 10 bases at J, with 9 bases in the middle. The CDR3 nucleotides are TGTGCCAGCAGTTTGATGGGGAGAAAACTGTTTTTT. Encoded protein: CASSLMGRKLFF.

V usage is TRBV2 and J usage is TRBJ1-5; 9 bases match TRBD1. V lost 9 bases to trimming and J lost 7 bases; unmatched junction nucleotides: 13. The CDR3 has 15 amino acids. Germline loops: CDR1 SNHLY, CDR2 FYNNEI. CDR3 loop: CASFSVRQGGQPQHF. In nucleotides, the CDR3 is TGTGCCAGTTTCTCCGTTCGACAGGGGGGGCAGCCCCAGCATTTT.

V gene TRBV9 combines with J gene TRBJ1-5, with D unclear. This CDR3 has 15 residues. CDR1 is SGDLS and CDR2 is YYNGEE in the germline V gene. Trimming took off 2 bases at V and 4 bases at J, with 13 bases between the two ends. CDR3 sequence (DNA): TGTGCCAGCAGCGTCGGGTCCCATCGAAATCAGCCCCAGCATTTT. Amino acid sequence: CASSVGSHRNQPQHF.

As regards this clone: Other DNA sequences in the same sample also yield this CDR3. The chain employs TRBV28 and TRBJ1-3, with 9 bases fitting TRBD1. V shed 5 bases and J 1 base; nucleotides not matched to a gene: 3. This CDR3 is 15 amino acids long. CDR1 is MDHEN and CDR2 is SYDVKM in the germline V gene. CDR3 sequence reads: CASSRQGVSGNTIYF. Written as DNA, the CDR3 is TGTGCCAGCAGTCGACAGGGGGTTTCTGGAAACACCATATATTTT.

This chain joins TRBV29-1 and TRBJ2-1, with 12 bases aligning to TRBD2. Losses at the gene ends were 2 bases for V and 2 bases for J; bases not matched to a gene: 4. This CDR3 has 16 residues. The germline V gene has CDR1 SQVTM and CDR2 ANQGSEA. The CDR3 loop is CSVEQGLAGTYNEQFF. DNA of the CDR3: TGCAGCGTTGAACAAGGACTAGCGGGAACCTACAATGAGCAGTTCTTC.

This clone occurred a few times. J is TRBJ1-6 and V is TRBV6-1, with D hard to call. Looked up from germline, CDR1 is MNHNS and CDR2 is SASEGT. Trimming cost V 1 base and J 8 bases, with 6 bases left between them. There are 13 residues in the CDR3. The CDR3 sequence: CASSEVRDSPLHF. The CDR3 DNA is TGTGCCAGCAGTGAAGTGCGCGATTCACCCCTCCACTTT.

This chain joins TRBV6-6 and TRBJ2-3; 13 nucleotides match TRBD2. Germline values: CDR1 MNHNY, CDR2 SVGAGI (reference sequence). This CDR3 has 16 amino acids. Germline trimming cut 5 bases from V and 4 bases from J; bases unmatched to any gene: 6. CDR3 DNA sequence: TGTGCCAGCAGTCAGACTAGCGGGAGGATCGCAGATACGCAGTATTTT. Translated, it gives CASSQTSGRIADTQYF.

DNA of the CDR3: TGTGCCAGCCGCGGGGGGCCCATGAATTATACCAAAAACATTCAGTACTTC. This encodes CASRGGPMNYTKNIQYF. V is TRBV13 and J is TRBJ2-4, with 8 bases aligning to TRBD2. The CDR3 is made up of 17 amino acids. With 8 bases clipped from V and 2 bases from J, the junction kept 14 bases outside the gene matches. The germline gives CDR1 PRHDT, CDR2 FYEKMQ (reference sequence).